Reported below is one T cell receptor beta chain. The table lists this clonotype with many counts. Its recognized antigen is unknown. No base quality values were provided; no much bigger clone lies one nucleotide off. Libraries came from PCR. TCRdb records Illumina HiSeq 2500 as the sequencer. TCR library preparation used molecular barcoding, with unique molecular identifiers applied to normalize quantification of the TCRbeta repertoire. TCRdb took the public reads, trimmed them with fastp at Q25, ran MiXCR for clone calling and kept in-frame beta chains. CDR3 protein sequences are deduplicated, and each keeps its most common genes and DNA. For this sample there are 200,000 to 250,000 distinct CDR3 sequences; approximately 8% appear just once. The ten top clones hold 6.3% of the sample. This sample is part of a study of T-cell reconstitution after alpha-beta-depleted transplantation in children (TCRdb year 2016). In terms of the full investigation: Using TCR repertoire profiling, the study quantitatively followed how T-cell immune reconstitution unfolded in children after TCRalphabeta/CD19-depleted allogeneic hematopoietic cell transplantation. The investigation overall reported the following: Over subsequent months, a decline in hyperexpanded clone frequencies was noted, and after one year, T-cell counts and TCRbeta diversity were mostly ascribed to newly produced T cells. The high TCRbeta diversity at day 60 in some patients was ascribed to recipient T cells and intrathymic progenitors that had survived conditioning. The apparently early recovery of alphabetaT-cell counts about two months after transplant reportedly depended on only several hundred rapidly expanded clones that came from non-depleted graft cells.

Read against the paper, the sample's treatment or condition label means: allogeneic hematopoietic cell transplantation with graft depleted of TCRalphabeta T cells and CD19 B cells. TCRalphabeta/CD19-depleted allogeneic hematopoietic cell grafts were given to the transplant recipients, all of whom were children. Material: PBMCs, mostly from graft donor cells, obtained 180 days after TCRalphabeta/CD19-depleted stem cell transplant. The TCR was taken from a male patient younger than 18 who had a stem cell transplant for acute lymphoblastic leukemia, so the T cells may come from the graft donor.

CDR3 loop: CASSSYWDGGNYGYTF. In nucleotides, the sequence is TGTGCCAGCAGCTCGTATTGGGACGGCGGTAACTATGGCTACACCTTC. This receptor chain uses TRBV7-2 and TRBJ1-2, and the D gene may be TRBD1, 5 bases matching. Measured from the cysteine to the phenylalanine, the CDR3 is 16 residues long. Of the read, only the CDR3 DNA is kept; its 48 bases are in frame from base 1. V is reduced by 4 bases and J by 1 base, leaving a spacing of 16 bases between them. Based on the germline V gene, the CDR1 and CDR2 sequences are SGHTA and FQGNSA.